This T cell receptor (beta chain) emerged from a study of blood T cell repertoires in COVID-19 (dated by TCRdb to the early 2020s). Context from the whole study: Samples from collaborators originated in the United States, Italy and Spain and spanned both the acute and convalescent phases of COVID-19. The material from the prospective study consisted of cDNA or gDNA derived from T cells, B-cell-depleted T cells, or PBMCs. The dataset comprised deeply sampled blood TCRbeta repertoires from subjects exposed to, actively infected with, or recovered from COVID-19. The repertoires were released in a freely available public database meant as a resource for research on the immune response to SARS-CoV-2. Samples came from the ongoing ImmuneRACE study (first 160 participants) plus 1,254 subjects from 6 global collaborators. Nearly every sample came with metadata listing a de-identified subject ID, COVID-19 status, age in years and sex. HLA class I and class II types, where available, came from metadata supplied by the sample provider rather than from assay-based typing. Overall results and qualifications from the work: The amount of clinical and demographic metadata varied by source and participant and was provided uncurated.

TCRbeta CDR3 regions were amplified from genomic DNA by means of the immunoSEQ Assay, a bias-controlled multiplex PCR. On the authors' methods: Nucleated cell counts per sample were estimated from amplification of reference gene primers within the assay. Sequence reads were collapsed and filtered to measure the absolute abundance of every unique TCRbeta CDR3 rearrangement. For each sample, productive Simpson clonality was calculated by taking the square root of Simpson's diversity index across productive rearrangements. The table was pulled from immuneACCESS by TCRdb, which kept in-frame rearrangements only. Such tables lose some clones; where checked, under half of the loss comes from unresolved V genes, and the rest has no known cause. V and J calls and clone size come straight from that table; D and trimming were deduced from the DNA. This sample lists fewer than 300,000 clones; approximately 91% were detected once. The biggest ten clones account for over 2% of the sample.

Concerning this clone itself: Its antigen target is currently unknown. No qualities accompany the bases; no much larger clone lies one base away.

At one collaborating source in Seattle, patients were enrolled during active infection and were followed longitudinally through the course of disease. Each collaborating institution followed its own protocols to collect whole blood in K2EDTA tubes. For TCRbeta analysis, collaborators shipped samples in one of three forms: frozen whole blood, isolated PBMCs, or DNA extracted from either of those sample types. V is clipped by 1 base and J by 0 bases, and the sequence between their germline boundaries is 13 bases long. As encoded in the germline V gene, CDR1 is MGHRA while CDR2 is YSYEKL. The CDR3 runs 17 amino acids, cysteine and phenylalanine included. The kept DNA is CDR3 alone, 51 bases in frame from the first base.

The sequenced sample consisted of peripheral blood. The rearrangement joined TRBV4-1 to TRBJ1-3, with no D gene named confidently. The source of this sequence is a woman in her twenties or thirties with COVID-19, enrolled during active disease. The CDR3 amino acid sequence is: CASSQGYSSPSGNTIYF. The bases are TGCGCCAGCAGCCAAGGTTACAGCTCCCCCTCTGGAAACACCATATATTTT.